This passage covers 5 T cell receptor beta chains from one sample sequenced in a study of monozygotic twins with inflammatory bowel disease. TCRdb re-analyzed the 5' RACE reads; it lists each CDR3 protein once, without DNA. The sample spans 190,000 or so distinct CDR3 sequences; the ten largest clones claim 1.5% to 2%. The source material was blood. The receptors stem from a human donor with ulcerative colitis or Crohn's disease, or a healthy co-twin of an affected twin (not recorded which).

The V and J genes are TRBV6-2 or TRBV6-3 and TRBJ2-1; the TRBD1 assignment by TCRdb is unverifiable without DNA. The germline V gene has CDR1 MNHEY and CDR2 SVGEGT. The CDR3 is 14 amino acids. CDR3 sequence: CASRATGEGDEQFF.

The genes are TRBV10-3 and TRBJ2-1; TCRdb indicates TRBD1, and absent DNA this call remains unverified. The germline V gene encodes CDR1 ENHRY and CDR2 SYGVKD. The CDR3 runs 15 residues. CDR3 amino acids: CAISESWQGFNEQFF.

This chain connects TRBV27 to TRBJ1-2; TCRdb's assignment of TRBD1 cannot be checked, as there is no DNA. This CDR3 has 14 amino acids. The germline CDR1 and CDR2 sequences are MNHEY and SMNVEV (reference sequence). The CDR3: CATSLGTGVYGYTF.

The chain uses TRBV12-3 or TRBV12-4 and TRBJ2-3; TCRdb reports TRBD2, a call that lacks DNA to check it against. The CDR3 has 15 amino acids. Here the CDR3 reads CASSFQGLWTDTQYF.

The chain uses TRBV5-1 and TRBJ2-2. This CDR3 region has 13 residues. Per germline, CDR1 SGHRS and CDR2 YFSETQ. CDR3 residues: CASSFKGTGELFF.